This is a list of T cell receptor beta chains from one sample in a study of read filtering for tumor transcriptome and immune sequencing. Each CDR3 protein gets one entry after TCRdb re-called the reads with MiXCR. Altogether tens of thousands of distinct CDR3 sequences are present, about 21% being singletons, with the ten largest covering over 12%. What was sequenced was a population of CD138-negative cells sorted from bone marrow. These receptors were obtained from a donor at least 40 years old with multiple myeloma. The CDR3 runs from the conserved cysteine through the conserved F or W. Fields, in order: CDR3 protein, clone size, J gene, V gene, D gene. A D gene is named only where the DNA matches it firmly. Where a row states a size, it is once, few, many or the class of an expanded clone; other rows omit it.

CDR3 protein: CASSLTRQGAIGELFF
clone size: many
J gene: TRBJ2-2
V gene: TRBV28
D gene: TRBD1

CDR3 protein: CASSSPGLANYGYTF
clone size: once
J gene: TRBJ1-2
V gene: TRBV28
D gene: NA

CDR3 protein: CSASDSGQPQHF
clone size: many
J gene: TRBJ1-5
V gene: TRBV20-1
D gene: NA

CDR3 protein: CASSEDRGKKTQYF
clone size: many
J gene: TRBJ2-5
V gene: TRBV28
D gene: TRBD1

CDR3 protein: CASSRGWQGETQYF
clone size: many
J gene: TRBJ2-5
V gene: TRBV3-1
D gene: NA

CDR3 protein: CASSYTGARGQYF
clone size: many
J gene: TRBJ2-4
V gene: TRBV12-3/TRBV12-4
D gene: NA

CDR3 protein: CASSYLTGELFF
clone size: many
J gene: TRBJ2-2
V gene: TRBV5-1
D gene: NA

CDR3 protein: CASSSGPNQPQHF
clone size: many
J gene: TRBJ1-5
V gene: TRBV7-6
D gene: NA

CDR3 protein: CASNLAGARQETQYF
clone size: few
J gene: TRBJ2-5
V gene: TRBV2
D gene: TRBD2

CDR3 protein: CASSQVLRDEQFF
clone size: many
J gene: TRBJ2-1
V gene: TRBV14
D gene: NA

CDR3 protein: CASSPARAYQGTQYF
clone size: NA
J gene: TRBJ2-5
V gene: TRBV7-2
D gene: NA

CDR3 protein: CASSPRQGAVQYF
clone size: NA
J gene: TRBJ2-7
V gene: TRBV11-3
D gene: TRBD1

CDR3 protein: CASSLAAETQYF
clone size: few
J gene: TRBJ2-5
V gene: TRBV28
D gene: NA

CDR3 protein: CASSETGWGNSNQPQHF
clone size: few
J gene: TRBJ1-5
V gene: TRBV6-1
D gene: NA

CDR3 protein: CASKEGWENQPQHF
clone size: many
J gene: TRBJ1-5
V gene: TRBV2
D gene: NA

CDR3 protein: CASSSAAGSDNEQFF
clone size: many
J gene: TRBJ2-1
V gene: TRBV19
D gene: NA

CDR3 protein: CASSERGGTGELFF
clone size: many
J gene: TRBJ2-2
V gene: TRBV6-1
D gene: NA

CDR3 protein: CASSYGQRIYEQYF
clone size: many
J gene: TRBJ2-7
V gene: TRBV6-5
D gene: NA

CDR3 protein: CASSPRGLGDTQYF
clone size: few
J gene: TRBJ2-3
V gene: TRBV23-1
D gene: TRBD1

CDR3 protein: CASSQEFKAAVSVQYF
clone size: many
J gene: TRBJ2-7
V gene: TRBV4-1
D gene: NA

CDR3 protein: CASGLRRGQYNERFF
clone size: NA
J gene: TRBJ2-1
V gene: TRBV7-2
D gene: NA

CDR3 protein: CASRTGTNTGELFF
clone size: many
J gene: TRBJ2-2
V gene: TRBV19
D gene: TRBD1

CDR3 protein: CSARYSGAGTQYF
clone size: many
J gene: TRBJ2-5
V gene: TRBV20-1
D gene: NA

CDR3 protein: CASSLEGLAEANEQFF
clone size: many
J gene: TRBJ2-1
V gene: TRBV5-4
D gene: TRBD2

CDR3 protein: CASSNRQFFSNQPQHF
clone size: NA
J gene: TRBJ1-5
V gene: TRBV28
D gene: NA

CDR3 protein: CASSYLETQYF
clone size: many
J gene: TRBJ2-5
V gene: TRBV6-2/TRBV6-3
D gene: NA

CDR3 protein: CSVSGTGGYEQYF
clone size: NA
J gene: TRBJ2-7
V gene: TRBV29-1
D gene: TRBD1

CDR3 protein: CASSLMASGMGDTQYF
clone size: many
J gene: TRBJ2-3
V gene: TRBV7-3
D gene: TRBD2

CDR3 protein: CASSLQGSANYGYTF
clone size: many
J gene: TRBJ1-2
V gene: TRBV7-3
D gene: NA

CDR3 protein: CSVELLYQETQYF
clone size: NA
J gene: TRBJ2-5
V gene: TRBV29-1
D gene: NA

CDR3 protein: CSVPGASSYEQYF
clone size: few
J gene: TRBJ2-7
V gene: TRBV29-1
D gene: NA

CDR3 protein: CASSRPEGATEAFF
clone size: few
J gene: TRBJ1-1
V gene: TRBV9
D gene: TRBD1

CDR3 protein: CASSPTGGSYNEQFF
clone size: many
J gene: TRBJ2-1
V gene: TRBV4-1
D gene: TRBD2